Ten or more counts support the clone carrying this T cell receptor (beta chain). The antigen is unknown. MiXCR, run by TCRdb on the 5' RACE reads, gives a single entry per CDR3 protein. This sample has approximately 59,000 distinct CDR3 sequences, with approximately 5.3% found just once. Germline-derived CDR1 and CDR2 are LGHDT and YNNKEL (reference sequence). Trimming pared 3 bases from V and 5 bases from J, leaving 10 bases between. This CDR3 is built from 14 residues. These data come from a study of neurological immune-mediated disorders. The study, taken as a whole, reports: CDR3 amino acid sequences of expanded clones were not shared across subjects, a result suggesting private repertoires in all groups.

The V gene is TRBV3-1, the J gene TRBJ2-2; TRBD1 might be the D (6 bases). The sample was PBMCs. This receptor was taken from a human donor with multiple sclerosis. The donor label of this sample is uncertain. The CDR3 loop is CASSHTGMTGELFF. The CDR3 DNA sequence: TGTGCCAGCAGCCACACAGGGATGACCGGGGAGCTGTTTTTT.